The rows below give T cell receptor beta chains drawn from one sample of a study of blood T cell repertoires in COVID-19. This table comes from immunoSEQ multiplex PCR, and its TCRdb copy is limited to in-frame clones, with some not included. The table includes about 190,000 clones, 70% to 80% detected once. Sequencing was done on a sample of peripheral blood. Source of these receptors: a woman between 45 and 60 years old with acute or convalescent COVID-19. Each CDR3 is given with its conserved first and last residue. The D gene is left open where the match is weak. Expanded clones are given a class, and other clones once, few, many or no size at all.

once,NA,TRBV21-1,TRBJ1-2,TGTGCCACCCAGACTTTCGGGACAGGGGGCGTTGGCTACACCTTC,CATQTFGTGGVGYTF
NA,NA,TRBV10-1,TRBJ2-4,TGCGCCAGCAGTGAGAGGACAGCCACATTCTCGGCCAAAAACATTCAGTACTTC,CASSERTATFSAKNIQYF
NA,NA,TRBV18,TRBJ2-6,TGTGCCAGCTCACCACGACAGGTATCTGGGGCCAACGTCCTGACTTTC,CASSPRQVSGANVLTF
NA,TRBD2,TRBV19,TRBJ2-2,TGTGCCAGTAGTATCTCTAGCGGGGGGGCCGCGGGCACCGGGGAGCTGTTTTTT,CASSISSGGAAGTGELFF
NA,TRBD2,TRBV20-1,TRBJ2-3,TGCAGTGCTAGTTCCGTACGGGAGGTGGCAGATACGCAGTATTTT,CSASSVREVADTQYF
once,NA,TRBV6-5,TRBJ2-1,TGTGCCAGCAGTTACGACGGGGCCTACAATGAGCAGTTCTTC,CASSYDGAYNEQFF
NA,NA,TRBV27,TRBJ2-1,TGTGCCAGCAGTTCCCCCGGGATGAGGCCCCCGGGAGAGCAGTTCTTC,CASSSPGMRPPGEQFF
NA,NA,TRBV2,TRBJ1-1,TGTGCCAGCAGCTTAGGACAGACAGCCACTGAAGCTTTCTTT,CASSLGQTATEAFF
NA,NA,TRBV23-1,TRBJ2-3,TGCGCCAACTACCGGAGGGACAGCACAGATACGCAGTATTTT,CANYRRDSTDTQYF
NA,TRBD1,TRBV28,TRBJ1-2,TGTGCCAGCCCGGCTCCTAGACAGGGACCCTATGGCTACACCTTC,CASPAPRQGPYGYTF
once,TRBD2,TRBV7-2,TRBJ2-1,TGTGCCAGCAGCTTAGTCCGGACTAGCGGGGGCTACAATGAGCAGTTCTTC,CASSLVRTSGGYNEQFF
NA,TRBD2,TRBV10-1,TRBJ2-7,TGCGCCAGGACTAGCGGGAGGCTAACCTACGAGCAGTACTTC,CARTSGRLTYEQYF
few,NA,TRBV19,TRBJ1-1,TGTGCCAGTAGATACAAGAACACTGAAGCTTTCTTT,CASRYKNTEAFF
once,NA,TRBV6-6,TRBJ1-3,TGTGCCAGCTCGATCCCAGGGGTCCCATCTGGAAACACCATATATTTT,CASSIPGVPSGNTIYF
NA,TRBD1,TRBV28,TRBJ2-2,TGTGCCAGCAGTTTACGAACCCGACAGGGGGTATCCGGGGAGCTGTTTTTT,CASSLRTRQGVSGELFF
once,NA,TRBV11-3,TRBJ1-1,TGTGCCAGCAGCTTGGCGGGGGTACGTGAAGCTTTCTTT,CASSLAGVREAFF
NA,NA,TRBV6-5,TRBJ1-2,TGTGCCAGCAGTCTAGGGGTTCTTGCGAACTATGGCTACACCTTC,CASSLGVLANYGYTF
few,NA,TRBV19,TRBJ1-1,TGTGCCAGTAGTATAGATAAGGGGTGGGCTGAAGCTTTCTTT,CASSIDKGWAEAFF
once,TRBD1,TRBV5-8,TRBJ2-2,TGTGCCGGGGAGACAGGGTACTTCACCGGGGAGCTGTTTTTT,CAGETGYFTGELFF
NA,NA,TRBV2,TRBJ1-3,TGTGCCAGCAGTGAAGCAGGACAGGGAAACACCATATATTTT,CASSEAGQGNTIYF